This TCR beta chain is drawn from a study of human T cells and chemical hapten exposure. Overall study: Patch tests containing 0.01% DPC, applied to the upper back, were read at 6 days. Alopecia areata, totalis or universalis was found in mostly female patients.

TCRdb itself ran the RACE reads through MiXCR, one entry per CDR3 protein. The sample carries 200,000 to 300,000 distinct CDR3 sequences, around 9.3% recorded once. V lost 5 bases to trimming and J lost 0 bases; unmatched junction nucleotides: 8. The CDR3 extends over 15 amino acids. CDR1 and CDR2 (germline): SQVTM, ANQGSEA. Time point noted: pre-sensitization, week 0. The treatment: therapeutic diphenylcyclopropenone sensitization with weekly scalp DPC. Those who donated were patients with alopecia, 18 to 70 years of age, and suitable for DPC. The receptor was isolated from a woman aged 35 to 49 with alopecia areata. Some clones in this sample may be carry-over from other donors' samples. The sample was whole blood, taken in connection with sensitization to the hapten diphenylcyclopropenone (DPC). This chain links TRBV29-1 with TRBJ1-1; 8 nucleotides align to TRBD1. The CDR3 reads CSVRTGTDMNTEAFF. Written as DNA, the CDR3 is TGCAGCGTTCGGACAGGGACGGACATGAACACTGAAGCTTTCTTT.